This is a list of T cell receptor beta chains from one sample in a study of blood T cell repertoires in COVID-19. Here immunoSEQ multiplex PCR was the method, and the copy in TCRdb shows in-frame clones only, minus some. The repertoire holds roughly 150,000 clones, with about 80% as singletons. Sample: PBMCs or T cells enriched from blood (not recorded which). The source is a woman aged 70-85 years in a cohort exposed to, infected with or recovered from COVID-19 (not recorded which). The CDR3 runs from the conserved cysteine through the conserved F or W. The order of the fields is clone size, V gene, D gene, J gene, CDR3 DNA, CDR3 protein. A D gene is named only where the DNA matches it firmly. Rows give clone size only sometimes, using once, few, many, or a class for an expanded clone.

>NA|TRBV5-1|TRBD1|TRBJ2-5
TGCGCCAGCAGCTTGGCGGGGACAGGGATTGAAGAGACCCAGTACTTC
CASSLAGTGIEETQYF
>NA|TRBV10-2|NA|TRBJ1-4
TGCGCCAGCAGGCGGGGGTTATCCGAAAAACTGTTTTTT
CASRRGLSEKLFF
>NA|TRBV27|TRBD2|TRBJ2-1
TGTGCCAGCAGAGAGTCACTAGCGGCCAGCAATGAGCAGTTCTTC
CASRESLAASNEQFF
>NA|TRBV6-5|TRBD2|TRBJ2-1
TGTGCCAGCAGTTCCCAAGCGGGGGCATTATACAATGAGCAGTTCTTC
CASSSQAGALYNEQFF
>NA|TRBV5-5|NA|TRBJ1-4
TGTGCCAGCGAGGACAGACCTAATGAAAAACTGTTTTTT
CASEDRPNEKLFF
>NA|TRBV5-1|TRBD1|TRBJ1-3
TGCGCCAGCAGCTTGTTACCTCACCGGGACAGCTCTGGAAACACCATATATTTT
CASSLLPHRDSSGNTIYF
>NA|TRBV7-8|NA|TRBJ1-3
TGTGCCAGCAGCCCTACGCGGGGGGTAGGGGGAAACACCATATATTTT
CASSPTRGVGGNTIYF
>NA|TRBV5-1|TRBD1|TRBJ1-4
TGCGCCAGCAGCCGAACGGGACAGACTAATGAAAAACTGTTTTTT
CASSRTGQTNEKLFF
>NA|TRBV6-5|NA|TRBJ1-6
TGTGCCAGCAGTTACCGTAATTCACCCCTCCACTTT
CASSYRNSPLHF
>few|TRBV7-6|NA|TRBJ1-1
TGTGCCAGCAGTCCAACAGCGAACACTGAAGCTTTCTTT
CASSPTANTEAFF
>NA|TRBV20-1|NA|TRBJ2-7
TGCAGCGCCGTCCGGTTGTACGAGCAGTACTTC
CSAVRLYEQYF
>NA|TRBV5-4|TRBD1|TRBJ1-4
TGTGCCAGCAGCTTCGGAGGGGGCGGAGATGAAAAACTGTTTTTT
CASSFGGGGDEKLFF
>NA|TRBV7-2|NA|TRBJ2-7
TGTGCCAGCAGCTTAAACTATGGATACGAGCAGTACTTC
CASSLNYGYEQYF
>NA|TRBV7-6|TRBD2|TRBJ2-3
TGTGCCAGCAGCAAATACGGGACTACTAGCACAGATACGCAGTATTTT
CASSKYGTTSTDTQYF
>NA|TRBV28|TRBD1|TRBJ2-3
TGTGCCAGCAGCTCGACAGGGGTCGCAGATACGCAGTATTTT
CASSSTGVADTQYF
>NA|TRBV4-1|NA|TRBJ1-6
TGCGCCAGCAGCCAAGAGTTGGGACGCTGGGGACAAGACACCACACCCCTCCACTTT
CASSQELGRWGQDTTPLHF
>NA|TRBV3-1/TRBV3-2|TRBD1|TRBJ1-1
TGTGCCAGCAGCCCCAGGGGGGACACTGAAGCTTTCTTT
CASSPRGDTEAFF
>NA|TRBV28|NA|TRBJ1-2
TGTGCCAGCGCCGTTTCCGGGGGAAATGGCTACACCTTC
CASAVSGGNGYTF
>NA|TRBV18|NA|TRBJ2-3
TGTGCCAGCCTACAGGGTCGAACAAGCACAGATACGCAGTATTTT
CASLQGRTSTDTQYF
>NA|TRBV2|TRBD1|TRBJ2-7
TGTGCCAGCAGTTCTACAGGGGTGGGGGAGCAGTACTTC
CASSSTGVGEQYF
>NA|TRBV6-5|TRBD2|TRBJ2-4
TGTGCCAGCAGATCGGGGGGAGCCAAAAACATTCAGTACTTC
CASRSGGAKNIQYF
>NA|TRBV11-1|TRBD2|TRBJ2-7
TGTGCCAGCAGCTTTTACGGGACTAGCCTAGGCGAGCAGTACTTC
CASSFYGTSLGEQYF